One and the same sample provided the 6 T cell receptor beta chains below, sequenced in a study of blood T cells in healthy people across ages. It was with a sample-barcoded 5' primer and a J-beta primer mix that a second PCR of about 6 to 12 cycles was run. TCRdb ran MiXCR on the 5' RACE reads and lists one entry per CDR3 protein. The profile covers roughly 680,000 distinct CDR3 sequences, with 49% appearing a single time and around a third taken by the ten largest. Specimen: blood. These receptors all come from a woman aged 55-69 years in good health.

This clonotype was picked up many times. The chain employs TRBV20-1 and TRBJ2-7, with TRBD2 matching over 10 bases. The CDR3 covers 14 residues. Losses at the gene ends were 2 bases for V and 1 base for J; bases not matched to a gene: 2. From germline, CDR1 is DFQATT and CDR2 SNEGSKA (reference sequence). Here the CDR3 reads CSARKREGSYEQYF. The CDR3 bases are TGCAGTGCTAGAAAGCGGGAGGGTTCCTACGAGCAGTACTTC.

Comments on this clonotype: One junction end disagrees with the germline gene, perhaps due to a read error. This sequence joins TRBV7-2 and TRBJ2-1, with 11 bases fitting TRBD2. The germline V gene has CDR1 SGHTA and CDR2 FQGNSA. There are 18 residues in the CDR3. Written as DNA, the CDR3 is TGTGCCAGCAGCTTAATGGGACTAGCGGCTAGCTCCTGCAATGAGCAGTTCTTC. The encoded protein is CASSLMGLAASSCNEQFF.

The chain combines TRBV6-6 with TRBJ2-1; 12 bases line up with TRBD2. Losses at the gene ends were 5 bases for V and 6 bases for J; bases not matched to a gene: 5. From germline, CDR1 is MNHNY and CDR2 SVGAGI (reference sequence). The CDR3 sequence is 15 residues long. The CDR3 DNA sequence: TGTGCCAGCAGTCAGACTAGCGGGAGAACCAATGAGCAGTTCTTC. This encodes CASSQTSGRTNEQFF.

The chain carries TRBV10-3 and TRBJ2-7; 9 bases are shared with TRBD2. Trimming removed 6 bases from V and 6 bases from J; junction bases left unmatched: 3. The CDR3 has 12 residues. The germline CDR1 and CDR2 sequences are ENHRY and SYGVKD. DNA of the CDR3: TGTGCCATCAGACCAGCGGGAGGCGAGCAGTACTTC. Encoded protein: CAIRPAGGEQYF.

The rearrangement uses TRBV2 and TRBJ2-5; 10 bases agree with TRBD2. The germline V gene has CDR1 SNHLY and CDR2 FYNNEI. J gave up 9 bases and V 3 bases, and 19 bases lay outside the gene matches. This CDR3 is built from 18 residues. The CDR3 sequence: CASSDRAWTSGPPGAQYF. The CDR3 region has the DNA TGTGCCAGCAGTGACCGGGCTTGGACTAGCGGCCCCCCGGGAGCCCAGTACTTC.

The chain has TRBV3-1 and TRBJ2-7, with TRBD1 as a possible D gene (5 bases). The CDR3 extends over 12 amino acids. Germline V gives CDR1 LGHDT, CDR2 YNNKEL (reference sequence). V was cut by 4 bases and J by 4 bases, with 8 bases left in between. The CDR3 nucleotides are TGTGCCAGCAGCCGGGGCTGGTACGAGCAGTACTTC. The encoded protein is CASSRGWYEQYF.